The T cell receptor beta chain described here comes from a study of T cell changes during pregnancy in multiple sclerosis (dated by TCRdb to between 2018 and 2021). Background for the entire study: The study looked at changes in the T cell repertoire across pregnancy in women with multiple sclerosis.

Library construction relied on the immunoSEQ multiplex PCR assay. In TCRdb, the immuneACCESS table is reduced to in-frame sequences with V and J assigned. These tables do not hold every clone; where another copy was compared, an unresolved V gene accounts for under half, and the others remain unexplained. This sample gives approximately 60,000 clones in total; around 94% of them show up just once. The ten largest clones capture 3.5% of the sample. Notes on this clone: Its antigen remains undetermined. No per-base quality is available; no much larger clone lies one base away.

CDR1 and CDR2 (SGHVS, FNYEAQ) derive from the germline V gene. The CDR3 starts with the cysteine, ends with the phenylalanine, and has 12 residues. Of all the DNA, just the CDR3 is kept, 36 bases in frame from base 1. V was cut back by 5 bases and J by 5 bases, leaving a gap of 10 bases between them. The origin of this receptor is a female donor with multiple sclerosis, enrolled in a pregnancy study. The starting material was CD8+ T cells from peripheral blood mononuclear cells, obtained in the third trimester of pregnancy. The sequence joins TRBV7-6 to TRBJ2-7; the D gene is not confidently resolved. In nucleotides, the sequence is TGTGCCAGCAGCCCTAACTTCCACGAGCAGTACTTC. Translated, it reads CASSPNFHEQYF.